A selection of T cell receptor beta chains follows, all from one sample in a study of blood T cells in healthy people across ages. In TCRdb, the 5' RACE reads were re-called with MiXCR into one record per CDR3 protein. The data contain roughly 2 million distinct CDR3 sequences, around 50% of them singletons. What was sequenced was blood. Receptors were obtained from a woman aged 35 to 49 in good health. CDR3s include the opening cysteine and the closing phenylalanine or tryptophan. Fields, in order: V gene, D gene, J gene, clone size, CDR3 protein, CDR3 DNA. D genes are given only for firm matches. Expanded clones are given a class, and other clones once, few, many or no size at all.

TRBV6-6	TRBD1	TRBJ2-4	many	CASSYGAGGENIQYF	TGTGCCAGCAGTTACGGGGCAGGGGGCGAGAACATTCAGTACTTC
TRBV4-2	.	TRBJ2-5	.	CASSQRLAIGETQYF	TGTGCCAGCAGCCAAAGGCTAGCGATTGGAGAGACCCAGTACTTC
TRBV5-1	.	TRBJ2-3	many	CASSIGGTDTQYF	TGCGCCAGCAGCATTGGTGGTACAGATACGCAGTATTTT
TRBV6-5	.	TRBJ2-5	.	CASSYSGQGGRETQYF	TGTGCCAGCAGTTACTCAGGACAGGGAGGGAGGGAGACCCAGTACTTC
TRBV4-1	TRBD2	TRBJ2-3	few	CASSQKGLAGDTDTQYF	TGCGCCAGCAGCCAAAAGGGACTAGCGGGAGACACAGATACGCAGTATTTT
TRBV6-5	TRBD1	TRBJ2-5	.	CASNSWTGQETQYF	TGTGCCAGCAATTCGTGGACAGGGCAAGAGACCCAGTACTTC
TRBV27	.	TRBJ2-3	few	CASSSGLLTTLGTDTQYF	TGTGCCAGCAGTTCAGGACTTTTGACAACCTTAGGCACAGATACGCAGTATTTT
TRBV4-3	TRBD2	TRBJ2-1	.	CASSQDRAGTSGHNEQFF	TGCGCCAGCAGCCAAGATCGAGCCGGGACTAGCGGACACAATGAGCAGTTCTTC
TRBV5-1	.	TRBJ1-1	few	CASSLGHQTTNTEAFF	TGCGCCAGCAGCTTGGGGCACCAGACTACGAACACTGAAGCTTTCTTT
TRBV20-1	TRBD1	TRBJ2-7	.	CSARHPGQGIYEQYF	TGCAGTGCTAGGCACCCGGGACAGGGGATCTACGAGCAGTACTTC
TRBV7-2	TRBD1	TRBJ2-7	many	CASSSRQGSYEQYF	TGTGCCAGCAGTTCAAGACAGGGTTCCTACGAGCAGTACTTC
TRBV7-6	.	TRBJ2-6	.	CASSPRLGANVLTF	TGTGCCAGCAGCCCTCGCTTGGGGGCCAACGTCCTGACTTTC
TRBV29-1	TRBD1	TRBJ1-2	once	CSVYTGGDGYTF	TGCAGCGTTTATACAGGGGGCGATGGCTACACCTTC
TRBV20-1	.	TRBJ2-1	few	CSARDRRGGHNNEQFF	TGCAGTGCTAGAGATAGGCGAGGGGGACATAACAATGAGCAGTTCTTC